The count of the clone carrying this T cell receptor (beta chain) is one. The sample comes from a study of blood T cell repertoires in COVID-19. About the study: The study drew acute and convalescent COVID-19 samples from the United States, Italy and Spain. The analysed material was cDNA or gDNA that came from T cells, B-cell-depleted T cells, or PBMCs.

Trimming shortened V by 0 bases and J by 2 bases, and 14 bases separated the two germline ends. Germline values: CDR1 LNHNV, CDR2 YYDKDF (reference sequence). The CDR3 is 16 residues long. In the source study's methods: By means of reference gene primer amplification, nucleated cell counts were estimated. TCRdb keeps only in-frame clones here, not all; method: immunoSEQ multiplex PCR. The V and J calls and clone size come from that table; D and trimming were worked out from the DNA. This table holds approximately 100,000 clones, about 87% found once. This clonotype originated in a man over 45 with acute or convalescent COVID-19. Sequenced: peripheral blood. V and J are TRBV15 and TRBJ2-7; D not resolved. The CDR3 sequence: CATSRDRQKLPYEQYF. DNA of the CDR3: TGTGCCACCAGCAGAGACAGGCAGAAACTCCCCTACGAGCAGTACTTC.